Sequencing of this T cell receptor beta chain was carried out in a study of identical twins. The donor group consisted entirely of healthy Caucasians. TCRdb passed the 5' RACE reads through MiXCR, listing each CDR3 protein once. This sample has about 530,000 distinct CDR3 sequences; about a fifth occur once, and the top ten carry 0.48%. This clonotype has a handful of counts. Antigen: not known. Notes on the study in general: Its conclusions, products of cross-sectional statistical analysis, did not come from following the same donors. Beta out-of-frame sequences showed weaker excess sharing between twins. Potential partial confounding of zero-insertion analyses by invariant MAIT and iNKT cells was noted.

Per the germline V gene, CDR1 is SGHRS and CDR2 is YFSETQ. V lost 0 bases and J 0 bases, leaving 6 bases between the germline ends. This CDR3 contains 15 residues. The same specimen was also included in a second study, on yellow fever vaccine responses in identical twins.

The receptor was derived from a young woman in good health. The chain employs TRBV5-1 and TRBJ2-2; D is unresolved. Sequences were obtained from CD4+ T cells sorted from blood. The CDR3, as DNA: TGCGCCAGCAGCTTGGACGGAACGAACACCGGGGAGCTGTTTTTT. Residues: CASSLDGTNTGELFF.